This T cell receptor beta chain was identified in a study of OX40 agonist ivuxolimab in advanced cancers. Looking at the study overall: The costimulatory receptor OX40 (CD134) was targeted by ivuxolimab, a fully human IgG2 agonistic monoclonal antibody. Intravenous ivuxolimab was administered to patients every 2 weeks at six dose levels: 0.01, 0.1, 0.3, 1.5, 3 and 10 mg/kg. Among the approximately 50 dose-escalation patients, about 19 had hepatocellular carcinoma, approximately 15 melanoma, 9 renal cell carcinoma and 9 head and neck cancer. In the dose-escalation cohort, roughly four fifths of patients were male, and the mean age was approximately 64 years, with a range of about 20 to 90. Patients were allowed to have had prior anti-PD-1, anti-PD-L1 or anti-CTLA-4 therapy, and approximately 40% of the dose-escalation patients had previously received checkpoint inhibitors. Partial responses were achieved by three dose-escalation patients, of whom one had hepatocellular carcinoma and two had cutaneous melanoma. Peripheral TCRbeta sequencing was intended to test whether TCR sequence diversity was altered and clonal T-cell expansion was caused by ivuxolimab. The paper covers the monotherapy dose-escalation part of the phase I ivuxolimab trial, which included N of about 50 patients. Overall results and qualifications from the work: Which antigens the clonally expanded peripheral T cells were specific for was not determined. After ivuxolimab, CD8+ T cells had more expanded clones than CD4+ T cells on average. Low levels of normalized T-cell clonal expansion were also seen in some patients who did not respond. Partial responders in the 0.1-3.0 mg/kg groups had among the lowest normalized peripheral clonal expansion, especially among CD8+ T cells. Clonal expansion of both CD4+ and CD8+ blood T cells was observed from baseline to week 6 at doses 0.1 to 3.0 mg/kg.

The trial excluded patients who had a history of autoimmune disease or who were on systemic immunosuppression. Peripheral blood for TCR sequencing was collected from all dose cohorts at baseline, on cycle 4 day 1, and on cycle 7 day 1. The samples were taken from a phase I, first-in-human, multicenter, open-label dose-escalation trial of ivuxolimab. Adults with locally advanced or metastatic melanoma, renal cell, hepatocellular, or head and neck squamous cell carcinoma were enrolled in the trial. Before TCR sequencing, CD4+ T cells and CD8+ T cells were sorted from peripheral blood as separate populations. Genomic DNA was extracted from sorted cells for sequencing of the TCRbeta CDR3 region. The immunoSEQ Assay was used to sequence the TCRbeta CDR3 regions. This immuneACCESS table, as held by TCRdb, lists in-frame sequences with V and J called but not all clones. Of the missing ones, under half trace to an unresolved V gene in checked studies; the others have no known cause. This sample lists 25,000 to 35,000 clones; roughly 83% were detected once. The ten top clones hold roughly 26% of the sample.

Comments on this clone: Its target antigen remains unknown. No base qualities exist here, and no much larger clone lies one base off it.

From the cysteine up to the phenylalanine, the CDR3 has a length of 16 residues. Only CDR3 DNA is held: 48 bases, read in frame from base 1. Ends trimmed: V by 4 bases, J by 5 bases; bases unmatched to a gene: 8. The germline V gene (reference sequence) specifies PRHDT as CDR1 and FYEKMQ as CDR2. Sequenced here: CD4+ or CD8+ T cells sorted from blood, sampled in a trial of the OX40 agonist ivuxolimab. The rearranged segments are TRBV13 and TRBJ2-7; 13 middle bases align to TRBD2. This receptor was identified in an adult with an advanced solid tumor such as melanoma, head and neck, liver or kidney cancer. The sequenced DNA: TGTGCCAGCAGCTCGGGACTAGCGGGGCCGGGCCACGAGCAGTACTTC. Translated, it gives CASSSGLAGPGHEQYF.